What follows is one T cell receptor (beta chain) and its context. Its specificity is not known. Germline values: CDR1 SEHNR, CDR2 FQNEAQ (reference sequence). The CDR3 has 14 residues. The use of a sample-barcoded 5' primer and a J-beta primer mix characterized a second PCR of 7 to 11 cycles. Template switching added a 12-random-nucleotide identifier to every cDNA molecule. One entry per CDR3 protein, called by TCRdb with MiXCR from the 5' RACE reads. Of some 560,000 distinct CDR3 sequences in the sample, about 28% were seen once. These data originate in a study of blood T cells in healthy people across ages. Overall study findings and caveats: Estimates based on one million T cells were treated as lower bounds. Naive T cell percentage and TCR beta diversity correlated strongly.

Another study also made use of these data, one on T cells of mothers and their children. That work contributes: It was found that thymic selection shapes TCR recombination output similarly in related and unrelated pairs.

The V gene is TRBV7-9, the J gene TRBJ2-5, with 8 bases aligning to TRBD2. TRBJ2-7 explains the end of the DNA better; the J call may be wrong. Sequencing input: blood. The receptor's source is a boy younger than 10 in good health. The CDR3 coding sequence is TGTGCCAGCAACCCCGGGGGGGCTGCCTACGAGCAGTACTTC. Translation gives CASNPGGAAYEQYF.